This T cell receptor beta chain was obtained from a study of blood T cell repertoires in COVID-19. Using immunoSEQ multiplex PCR, the repertoire was profiled, and TCRdb retains in-frame clones only, with some absent. Among tens of thousands of clones listed, approximately 91% were seen once. Trimming took off 1 base at V and 0 bases at J, with 11 bases between the two ends. CDR3 size: 16 residues. Germline loops: CDR1 WNHNN, CDR2 SYGVQD (reference sequence). The receptor was derived from a human donor in a cohort sampled during active COVID-19. V and J are TRBV10-1 and TRBJ2-3, with TRBD2 as a possible D gene (6 bases). The material sequenced was peripheral blood. CDR3 in DNA: TGCGCCAGCAGTGAGTGGCCTAGCGCTAGCACAGATACGCAGTATTTT. Protein: CASSEWPSASTDTQYF.